These T cell receptor beta chains were read from a single sample in a study of T cells in localized non-small cell lung cancer. Only in-frame clones appear in the TCRdb table, and some are missing; sequencing was by immunoSEQ multiplex PCR. The profile shows 30,000 to 35,000 clones, roughly 90% of them singletons. The sample here was peripheral blood, taken before any cancer treatment. Receptors were obtained from a woman aged 35-75 years with stage I lung adenocarcinoma. CDR3s include the opening cysteine and the closing phenylalanine or tryptophan. A D gene is named only where the DNA matches it firmly. Not all rows give a size; the values are once, few, many and, for expanded clones, a class.

TRBJ1-5	14	TRBV11-2	TRBD1	few	CASSPGTGGQAQHF	TGTGCCAGCAGTCCCGGGACAGGAGGCCAGGCCCAGCATTTT
TRBJ2-5	18	TRBV13	TRBD2	NA	CASSSAASLAGGQEAQYF	TGTGCCAGCAGCTCCGCCGCATCATTAGCGGGGGGGCAAGAGGCCCAGTACTTC
TRBJ2-5	14	TRBV5-6	NA	NA	CASSLVSSQETQYF	TGTGCCAGCAGCTTGGTTTCATCTCAAGAGACCCAGTACTTC
TRBJ1-2	18	TRBV4-3	TRBD1	NA	CASSQGYITKQGEFGYTF	TGCGCCAGCAGCCAAGGGTATATCACCAAACAGGGGGAGTTTGGCTACACCTTC
TRBJ2-3	15	TRBV7-8	TRBD1	NA	CASSLGQGYTDTQYF	TGTGCCAGCAGCCTCGGACAGGGGTACACAGATACGCAGTATTTT
TRBJ2-1	14	TRBV7-3	NA	NA	CASSSSHTWSEQFF	TGTGCCAGCAGCTCTTCGCATACTTGGAGTGAGCAGTTCTTC
TRBJ1-1	13	TRBV9	NA	once	CASSRDLNTEAFF	TGTGCCAGCAGCCGGGACCTGAACACTGAAGCTTTCTTT
TRBJ2-7	13	TRBV6-6	NA	once	CASSQTGRGEQYF	TGTGCCAGCAGCCAAACAGGGCGAGGCGAGCAGTACTTC
TRBJ2-5	18	TRBV4-3	TRBD2	NA	CASSQVFGTSGGWETQYF	TGCGCCAGCAGCCAAGTCTTTGGGACTAGCGGGGGTTGGGAGACCCAGTACTTC
TRBJ2-3	15	TRBV5-1	NA	NA	CASSLQGTSTDTQYF	TGCGCCAGCAGCTTGCAGGGTACTAGCACAGATACGCAGTATTTT
TRBJ1-1	14	TRBV7-8	TRBD1	NA	CASSSGQLVTEAFF	TGTGCCAGCAGCTCGGGACAGCTTGTCACTGAAGCTTTCTTT
TRBJ1-1	15	TRBV11-2	NA	NA	CASSLDPDRNTEAFF	TGTGCCAGCAGCTTAGATCCGGACAGAAACACTGAAGCTTTCTTT
TRBJ2-2	15	TRBV2	TRBD1	NA	CASSEMDRDTGELFF	TGTGCCAGCAGTGAGATGGACAGGGACACCGGGGAGCTGTTTTTT
TRBJ1-2	12	TRBV28	NA	NA	CASSPQVYGYTF	TGTGCCAGCAGTCCCCAGGTCTATGGCTACACCTTC
TRBJ1-1	14	TRBV7-9	NA	few	CASSLGSMNTEAFF	TGTGCCAGCAGCTTAGGAAGCATGAACACTGAAGCTTTCTTT
TRBJ2-3	18	TRBV27	TRBD2	once	CASSLKSFSGASTDTQYF	TGTGCCAGCAGTTTAAAGTCTTTTAGCGGGGCGTCCACAGATACGCAGTATTTT
TRBJ1-2	14	TRBV19	TRBD1	NA	CASSVKPGGSGYTF	TGTGCCAGTAGTGTTAAGCCAGGGGGATCTGGCTACACCTTC
TRBJ1-5	17	TRBV7-9	NA	NA	CASSLAGRETGNQPQHF	TGTGCCAGCAGCCTAGCTGGCAGGGAGACTGGCAATCAGCCCCAGCATTTT
TRBJ2-1	15	TRBV7-3	NA	NA	CASSVEGGAYNEQFF	TGTGCCAGCAGCGTAGAGGGGGGCGCCTACAATGAGCAGTTCTTC
TRBJ1-1	19	TRBV9	TRBD1	NA	CASSVAPGGPERMNTEAFF	TGTGCCAGCAGCGTAGCTCCAGGGGGCCCCGAGCGAATGAACACTGAAGCTTTCTTT
TRBJ1-5	13	TRBV6-5	TRBD1	NA	CASSGDRDQPQHF	TGTGCCAGCAGTGGGGACAGGGATCAGCCCCAGCATTTT
TRBJ2-7	16	TRBV9	TRBD2	NA	CASSVGSGGATYEQYF	TGTGCCAGCAGCGTAGGCAGCGGGGGGGCGACCTACGAGCAGTACTTC
TRBJ2-1	15	TRBV9	NA	NA	CASSATFVPGNEQFF	TGTGCCAGCAGCGCAACTTTTGTCCCCGGTAATGAGCAGTTCTTC
TRBJ1-1	13	TRBV25-1	TRBD1	NA	CASMDRGRTEAFF	TGTGCCAGCATGGACAGGGGGCGAACTGAAGCTTTCTTT
TRBJ2-5	15	TRBV15	NA	NA	CATSSHRVFQETQYF	TGTGCCACCAGCAGTCACAGGGTTTTTCAAGAGACCCAGTACTTC
TRBJ2-5	17	TRBV19	TRBD1	NA	CASRPSGGTPGGETQYF	TGTGCCAGTAGGCCTTCAGGGGGCACTCCGGGTGGAGAGACCCAGTACTTC